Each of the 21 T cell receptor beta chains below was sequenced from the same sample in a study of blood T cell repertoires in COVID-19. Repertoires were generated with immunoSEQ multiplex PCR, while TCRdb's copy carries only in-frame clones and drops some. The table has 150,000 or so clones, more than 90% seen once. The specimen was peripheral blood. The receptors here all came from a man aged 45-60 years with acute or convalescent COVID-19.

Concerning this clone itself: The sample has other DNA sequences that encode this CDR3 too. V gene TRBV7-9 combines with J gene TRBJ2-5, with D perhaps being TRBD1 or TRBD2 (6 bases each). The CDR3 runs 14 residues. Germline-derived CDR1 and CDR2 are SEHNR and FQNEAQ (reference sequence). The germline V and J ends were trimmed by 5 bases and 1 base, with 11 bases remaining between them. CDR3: CASSLGGGQETQYF. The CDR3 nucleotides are TGTGCCAGCAGCCTAGGAGGGGGCCAAGAGACCCAGTACTTC.

CDR3: CASSSTGHYNSPLHF. CDR3 sequence (DNA): TGTGCCAGCAGTTCGACGGGACACTATAATTCACCCCTCCACTTT. The chain carries TRBV27 and TRBJ1-6, with D possibly being TRBD1 (6 bases). Germline lookup yields CDR1 MNHEY and CDR2 SMNVEV (reference sequence). The CDR3 is 15 residues long. Trimming removed 4 bases from V and 3 bases from J, with 10 bases in between.

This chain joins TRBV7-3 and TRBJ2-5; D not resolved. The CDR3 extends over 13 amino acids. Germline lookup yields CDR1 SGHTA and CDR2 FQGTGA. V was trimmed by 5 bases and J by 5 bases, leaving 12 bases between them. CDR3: CASSPGPRETQYF. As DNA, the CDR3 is TGTGCCAGCAGCCCAGGCCCTCGGGAGACCCAGTACTTC.

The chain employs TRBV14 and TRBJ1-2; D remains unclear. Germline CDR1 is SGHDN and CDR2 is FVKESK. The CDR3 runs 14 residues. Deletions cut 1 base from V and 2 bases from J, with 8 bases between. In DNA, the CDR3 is TGTGCCAGCAGCCAAGGGCCGGGGAACTATGGCTACACCTTC. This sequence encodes CASSQGPGNYGYTF.

This CDR3 reads CASSIDYGLAGSNEQFF. The CDR3 DNA is TGTGCCAGTAGTATAGATTACGGACTAGCGGGCTCCAATGAGCAGTTCTTC. The gene calls are TRBV19 and TRBJ2-1; 11 nucleotides agree with TRBD2. Trimming cost V 0 bases and J 6 bases; bases outside gene matches: 7. Germline V gene lookup returns CDR1 LNHDA and CDR2 SQIVND (reference sequence). This CDR3 comprises 17 residues.

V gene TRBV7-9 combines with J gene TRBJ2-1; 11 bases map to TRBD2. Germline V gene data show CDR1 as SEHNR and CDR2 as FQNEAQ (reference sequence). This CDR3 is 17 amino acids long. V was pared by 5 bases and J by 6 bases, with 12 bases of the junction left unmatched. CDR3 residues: CASSPRLAGTDGNEQFF. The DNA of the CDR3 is TGTGCCAGCAGCCCCAGACTAGCGGGGACGGACGGCAATGAGCAGTTCTTC.

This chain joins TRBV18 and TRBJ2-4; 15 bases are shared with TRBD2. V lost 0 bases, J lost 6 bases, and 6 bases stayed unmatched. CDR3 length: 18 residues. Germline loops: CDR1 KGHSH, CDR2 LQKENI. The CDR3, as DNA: TGTGCCAGCTCACCACCCCGGACTAGCGGGAGGGAGGTAAACATTCAGTACTTC. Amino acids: CASSPPRTSGREVNIQYF.

CDR3 nucleotides: TGTGCCAGCAGTTACTCGATGTGGGCAGGGGGAGAGACCCAGTACTTC. Translating gives CASSYSMWAGGETQYF. The chain combines TRBV6-5 with TRBJ2-5; 7 bases align to TRBD1. V gave up 0 bases and J gave up 4 bases; unmatched junction bases: 8. CDR1 is MNHEY, CDR2 SVGAGI, per germline. The CDR3 runs to 16 residues.

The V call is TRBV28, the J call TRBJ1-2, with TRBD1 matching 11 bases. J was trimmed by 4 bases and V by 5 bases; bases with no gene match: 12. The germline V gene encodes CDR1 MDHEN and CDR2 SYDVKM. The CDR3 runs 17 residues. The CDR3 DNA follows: TGTGCCAGCAGTCACGGGACAGGGGGTGTTTATGGCTATGGCTACACCTTC. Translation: CASSHGTGGVYGYGYTF.

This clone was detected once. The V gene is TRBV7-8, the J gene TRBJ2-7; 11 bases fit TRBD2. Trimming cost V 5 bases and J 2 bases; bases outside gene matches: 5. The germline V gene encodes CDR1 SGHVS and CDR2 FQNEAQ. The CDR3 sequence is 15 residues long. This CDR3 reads CASSAIAGGPYEQYF. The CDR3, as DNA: TGTGCCAGCAGCGCAATAGCGGGAGGGCCCTACGAGCAGTACTTC.

The CDR3: CASSPGTGLSEQFF. CDR3 nucleotides: TGCGCCAGCAGCCCAGGGACAGGACTTTCTGAGCAGTTCTTC. This sequence joins TRBV5-1 and TRBJ2-1; 8 positions match TRBD1. J gave up 9 bases and V 4 bases, and 9 bases lay outside the gene matches. Germline V gives CDR1 SGHRS, CDR2 YFSETQ. The CDR3 has 14 amino acids.

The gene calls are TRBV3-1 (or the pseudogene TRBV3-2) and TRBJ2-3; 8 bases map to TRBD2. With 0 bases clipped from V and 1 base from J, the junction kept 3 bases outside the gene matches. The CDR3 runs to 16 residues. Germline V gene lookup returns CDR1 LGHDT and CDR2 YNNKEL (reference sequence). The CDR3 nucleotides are TGTGCCAGCAGCCAAGACGGGACTAGGGGCACAGATACGCAGTATTTT. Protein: CASSQDGTRGTDTQYF.

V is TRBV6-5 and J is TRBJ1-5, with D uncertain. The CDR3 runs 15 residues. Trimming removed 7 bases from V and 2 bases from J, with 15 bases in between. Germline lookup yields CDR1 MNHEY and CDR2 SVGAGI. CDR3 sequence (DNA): TGTGCCAGCAACCTAAATCGGGTTGGCAATCAGCCCCAGCATTTT. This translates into CASNLNRVGNQPQHF.

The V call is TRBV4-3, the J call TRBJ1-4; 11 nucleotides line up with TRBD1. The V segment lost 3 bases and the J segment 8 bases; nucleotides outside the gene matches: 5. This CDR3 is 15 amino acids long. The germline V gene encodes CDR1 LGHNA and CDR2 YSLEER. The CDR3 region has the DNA TGCGCCAGCAGCCACGGACAGGGGGCAGGAGAAAAACTGTTTTTT. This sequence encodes CASSHGQGAGEKLFF.

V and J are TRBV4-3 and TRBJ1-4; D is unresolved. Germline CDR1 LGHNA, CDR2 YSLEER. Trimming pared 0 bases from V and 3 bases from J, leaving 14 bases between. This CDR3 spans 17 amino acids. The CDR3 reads CASSQDRGVLANEKLFF. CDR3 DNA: TGCGCCAGCAGCCAAGATCGCGGGGTCTTAGCTAATGAAAAACTGTTTTTT.

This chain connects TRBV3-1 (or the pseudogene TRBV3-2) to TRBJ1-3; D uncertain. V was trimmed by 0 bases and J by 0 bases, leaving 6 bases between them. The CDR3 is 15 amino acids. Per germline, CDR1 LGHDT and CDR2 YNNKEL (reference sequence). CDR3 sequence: CASSQDSFSGNTIYF. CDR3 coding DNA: TGTGCCAGCAGCCAAGATTCGTTCTCTGGAAACACCATATATTTT.

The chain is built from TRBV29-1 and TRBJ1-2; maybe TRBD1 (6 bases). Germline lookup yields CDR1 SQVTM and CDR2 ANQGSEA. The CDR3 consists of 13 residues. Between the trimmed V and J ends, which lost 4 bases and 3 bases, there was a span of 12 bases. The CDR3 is CSVGYQGYYGYTF. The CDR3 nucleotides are TGCAGCGTTGGATATCAGGGGTACTATGGCTACACCTTC.

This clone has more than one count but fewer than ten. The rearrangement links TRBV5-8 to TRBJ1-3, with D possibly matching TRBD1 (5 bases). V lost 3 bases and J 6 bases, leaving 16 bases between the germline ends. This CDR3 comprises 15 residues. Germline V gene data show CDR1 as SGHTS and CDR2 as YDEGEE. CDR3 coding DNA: TGTGCCAGCAGCTCGGCGGCAGGGCTGGCAAACACCATATATTTT. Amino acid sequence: CASSSAAGLANTIYF.

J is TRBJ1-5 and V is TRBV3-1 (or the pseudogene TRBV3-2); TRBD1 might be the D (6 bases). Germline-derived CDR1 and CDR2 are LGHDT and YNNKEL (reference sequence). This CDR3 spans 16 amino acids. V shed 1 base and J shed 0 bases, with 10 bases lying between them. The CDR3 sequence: CASSQGTAYSNQPQHF. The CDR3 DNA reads TGTGCCAGCAGCCAAGGGACAGCTTATAGCAATCAGCCCCAGCATTTT.

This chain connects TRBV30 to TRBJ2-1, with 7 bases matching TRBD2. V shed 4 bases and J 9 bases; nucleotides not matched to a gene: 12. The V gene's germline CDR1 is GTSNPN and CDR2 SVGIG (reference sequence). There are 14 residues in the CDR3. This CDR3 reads CAWTGSGKRSEQFF. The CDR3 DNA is TGTGCCTGGACGGGGAGCGGGAAGAGGAGTGAGCAGTTCTTC.

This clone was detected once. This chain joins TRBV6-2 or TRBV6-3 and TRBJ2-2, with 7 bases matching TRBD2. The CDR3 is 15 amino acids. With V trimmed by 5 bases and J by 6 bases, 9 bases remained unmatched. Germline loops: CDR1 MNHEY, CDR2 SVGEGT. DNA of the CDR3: TGTGCCAGCAGTCGGAGCGGGGCAGTTGCCGGGGAGCTGTTTTTT. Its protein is CASSRSGAVAGELFF.